The present T cell receptor beta chain was sequenced within a study of CD8 T cells in Susac syndrome (dated by TCRdb to the late 2010s). For the study in its entirety: Among the sequenced Susac syndrome patients, five or six had clinically active disease and about eight were in clinical remission. Whether CD8+ T cell activation and differentiation in Susac syndrome was antigen driven was tested using repertoire sequencing. Susac syndrome patients were therapy-naive, on corticosteroids (some also receiving IVIg), or on IVIg alone at blood withdrawal. The study compared CD8+ T cell repertoire clonality among 12 healthy donors, some 14 Susac syndrome patients and approximately 16 multiple sclerosis patients. The investigation overall reported the following: Clonal expansion was observed in Susac syndrome CD8+ repertoires, with the highest expansion in CD8+ TEMRA cells and greater expansion in clinically active than in remitting patients. The study acknowledged that relatively few individuals were included in the TCR sequencing and HLA analysis. Some 17 Susac-specific public clones were identified in the total CD8+ repertoire, and 5 or 6 Susac-specific public clones were identified in the CD8+ TEMRA repertoire.

As concerns this clonotype: Its binding antigen is unknown. No base-level quality is on record; no much larger clone is a single base apart.

V is pared back by 6 bases and J by 4 bases, with 10 bases lying between the germline termini. The CDR3 has 13 amino acids, counting the end cysteine and phenylalanine. CDR3 DNA is the only sequence kept; it has 39 bases, read in frame from the first base. CDR1 LNHNV and CDR2 YYDKDF are derived from the germline V gene (reference sequence). RNA was extracted with the RNeasy kit and about 0.5 to 1 ug was reverse transcribed using random hexamers. TCR beta CDR3 regions were amplified with the immunoSEQ multiplex PCR assay covering 54 Vbeta and 13 Jbeta segments. PCR amplification bias was corrected using a synthetic template baseline for primer optimization and computational correction. The published analysis was carried out like this. Reads were annotated to V, D and J genes per IMGT and analyzed with immunoSEQ Analyzer, keeping only productive sequences. To calculate clonality, Shannon entropy was normalized by log2 of the number of productive unique sequences and then subtracted from one. For each patient and control, public and private clones were evaluated among the 100 most prevalent clones. Clones were defined as Susac-specific if absent from the healthy and MS cohorts, from 1052 published viral clones and from other ImmuneACCESS disease sequences. The public reads were run again by TCRdb, first through fastp at Q25 and then through MiXCR, and only productive beta chains were kept. Identical CDR3 protein sequences are pooled into one entry, listed with their most common genes and DNA. TCRdb assigned the V and J calls; the authors' analysis was not used. The sample data list approximately 50,000 distinct CDR3 sequences, and 85% to 95% of these were observed just once. The ten most abundant clones make up 0.75% of the sample.

High-throughput TCR beta sequencing profiled peripheral blood CD8+ and CD4+ T cells from healthy donors, Susac syndrome patients and multiple sclerosis patients. Susac syndrome patients met recently defined diagnostic criteria for definite or probable disease. Bulk CD8+ and CD4+ T cells were purified by magnetic negative isolation, whereas CD8+ TEMRA cells were enriched by FACS. Blood was drawn into EDTA tubes, processed within 24 hours, and PBMCs were isolated by density gradient centrifugation. PBMCs intended for TCR sequencing were frozen in liquid nitrogen and were later thawed in a 37 degrees C water bath. The sorted or isolated CD4+, CD8+ and CD8+ TEMRA cells reached a purity of at least 90%.

The sequence derives from a human donor with Susac syndrome. The rearranged chain carries TRBV15 and TRBJ2-1; tentative D gene TRBD2, with 6 bases matching. The sequenced material came from CD8+ T cells from PBMCs. The CDR3 reads as follows: CATSPSDYNEQFF. The DNA is TGTGCCACCAGTCCTAGCGATTACAATGAGCAGTTCTTC.